Sequencing of this T cell receptor (beta chain) was carried out in a study of CD8 T cells in ankylosing spondylitis. One entry per CDR3 protein, called by TCRdb with MiXCR from the 5' RACE reads. This sample yields 340,000 or so distinct CDR3 sequences, of which approximately 14% are seen a single time; 1.1% belongs to the top ten. V was pared by 2 bases and J by 1 base, with 11 bases of the junction left unmatched. The CDR3 loop spans 18 amino acids. The germline gives CDR1 LGHNA, CDR2 YNFKEQ. The clonotype originates from a male donor with ankylosing spondylitis or in good health (not recorded which). The rearrangement joins TRBV4-2 to TRBJ2-7; 10 bases fit TRBD1. Material for sequencing was blood, either unsorted or a sorted T cell fraction (not recorded which). The DNA for the CDR3 is TGTGCCAGCAGCCAACCCCTCGGGGGGGGACAGGGGTCCTACGAGCAGTACTTC. It encodes CASSQPLGGGQGSYEQYF.